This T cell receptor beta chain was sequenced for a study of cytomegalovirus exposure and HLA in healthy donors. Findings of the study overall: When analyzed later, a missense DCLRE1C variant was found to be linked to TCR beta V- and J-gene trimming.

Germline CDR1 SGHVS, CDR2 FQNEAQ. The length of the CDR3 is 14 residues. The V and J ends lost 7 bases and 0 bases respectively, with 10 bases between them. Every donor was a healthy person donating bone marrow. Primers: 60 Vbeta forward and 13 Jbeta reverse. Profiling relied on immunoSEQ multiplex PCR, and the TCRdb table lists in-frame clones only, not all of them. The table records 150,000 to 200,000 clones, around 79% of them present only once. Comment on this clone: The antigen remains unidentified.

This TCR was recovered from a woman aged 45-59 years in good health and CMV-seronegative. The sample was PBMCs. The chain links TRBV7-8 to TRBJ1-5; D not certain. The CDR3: CASTETYSNQPQHF. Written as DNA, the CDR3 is TGTGCCAGCACCGAGACATATAGCAATCAGCCCCAGCATTTT.